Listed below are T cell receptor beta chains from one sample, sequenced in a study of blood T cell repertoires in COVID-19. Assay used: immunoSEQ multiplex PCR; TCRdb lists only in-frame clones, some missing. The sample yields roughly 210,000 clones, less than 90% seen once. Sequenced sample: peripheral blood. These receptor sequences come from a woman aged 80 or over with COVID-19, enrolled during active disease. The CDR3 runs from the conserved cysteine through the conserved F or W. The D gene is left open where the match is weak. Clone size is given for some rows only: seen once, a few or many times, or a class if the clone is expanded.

CDR3 protein: CASSLFAAGGNYGYTF
CDR3 DNA: TGTGCCAGCAGTTTATTTGCAGCAGGTGGGAACTATGGCTACACCTTC
D gene: .
clone size: .
V gene: TRBV28
J gene: TRBJ1-2

CDR3 protein: CASSLDLGTASYNEQFF
CDR3 DNA: TGTGCCAGCAGCTTAGACCTTGGGACAGCCTCCTACAATGAGCAGTTCTTC
D gene: TRBD1
clone size: once
V gene: TRBV11-2
J gene: TRBJ2-1

CDR3 protein: CASSEGRVAGNTIYF
CDR3 DNA: TGTGCCAGCAGTGAGGGCAGGGTGGCTGGAAACACCATATATTTT
D gene: .
clone size: .
V gene: TRBV6-1
J gene: TRBJ1-3

CDR3 protein: CASSLQGNSNQPQHF
CDR3 DNA: TGTGCCAGCAGCTTGCAGGGAAATAGCAATCAGCCCCAGCATTTT
D gene: .
clone size: many
V gene: TRBV5-5
J gene: TRBJ1-5

CDR3 protein: CASSPSSMNTEAFF
CDR3 DNA: TGTGCCAGCAGCCCTAGTTCAATGAACACTGAAGCTTTCTTT
D gene: .
clone size: few
V gene: TRBV5-4
J gene: TRBJ1-1

CDR3 protein: CASSQGAGNQPQHF
CDR3 DNA: TGTGCCAGCTCTCAGGGGGCAGGGAATCAGCCCCAGCATTTT
D gene: TRBD1
clone size: .
V gene: TRBV18
J gene: TRBJ1-5

CDR3 protein: CASSGGGHLNTEAFF
CDR3 DNA: TGTGCCAGTAGTGGGGGAGGACACTTGAACACTGAAGCTTTCTTT
D gene: .
clone size: .
V gene: TRBV19
J gene: TRBJ1-1

CDR3 protein: CASSLSGGAQETQYF
CDR3 DNA: TGTGCCAGCAGCCTTAGCGGGGGGGCCCAAGAGACCCAGTACTTC
D gene: TRBD2
clone size: .
V gene: TRBV7-3
J gene: TRBJ2-5

CDR3 protein: CASSLWRGEAFF
CDR3 DNA: TGTGCCAGCAGTTTATGGCGAGGGGAAGCTTTCTTT
D gene: .
clone size: .
V gene: TRBV28
J gene: TRBJ1-1

CDR3 protein: CASSTGRGYTF
CDR3 DNA: TGTGCCAGCTCTACAGGACGTGGCTACACCTTC
D gene: .
clone size: few
V gene: TRBV3-1/TRBV3-2
J gene: TRBJ1-2

CDR3 protein: CASSVQDPDTQYF
CDR3 DNA: TGTGCCAGCAGTGTGCAGGATCCAGATACGCAGTATTTT
D gene: .
clone size: .
V gene: TRBV2
J gene: TRBJ2-3

CDR3 protein: CASSLKLAGSSEQFF
CDR3 DNA: TGCGCCAGCAGCTTGAAATTAGCGGGGTCTAGTGAGCAGTTCTTC
D gene: TRBD2
clone size: .
V gene: TRBV5-1
J gene: TRBJ2-1

CDR3 protein: CASSPGQGISVAGNTIYF
CDR3 DNA: TGTGCCAGCAGTCCGGGACAGGGAATTTCGGTGGCTGGAAACACCATATATTTT
D gene: TRBD1
clone size: .
V gene: TRBV28
J gene: TRBJ1-3

CDR3 protein: CASSQELSVNSPLHF
CDR3 DNA: TGTGCCAGCAGCCAAGAACTCTCGGTTAATTCACCCCTCCACTTT
D gene: .
clone size: .
V gene: TRBV4-2
J gene: TRBJ1-6

CDR3 protein: CASSLTQGGNQPQHF
CDR3 DNA: TGTGCCAGCAGCTTAACACAGGGGGGCAATCAGCCCCAGCATTTT
D gene: TRBD1
clone size: .
V gene: TRBV7-9
J gene: TRBJ1-5

CDR3 protein: CASSLGQGKEKLFF
CDR3 DNA: TGTGCCAGCAGCTTGGGACAGGGGAAGGAAAAACTGTTTTTT
D gene: TRBD1
clone size: .
V gene: TRBV7-9
J gene: TRBJ1-4

CDR3 protein: CASRTGRVMNTEAFF
CDR3 DNA: TGTGCCAGTAGGACAGGGAGAGTTATGAACACTGAAGCTTTCTTT
D gene: TRBD1
clone size: .
V gene: TRBV19
J gene: TRBJ1-1